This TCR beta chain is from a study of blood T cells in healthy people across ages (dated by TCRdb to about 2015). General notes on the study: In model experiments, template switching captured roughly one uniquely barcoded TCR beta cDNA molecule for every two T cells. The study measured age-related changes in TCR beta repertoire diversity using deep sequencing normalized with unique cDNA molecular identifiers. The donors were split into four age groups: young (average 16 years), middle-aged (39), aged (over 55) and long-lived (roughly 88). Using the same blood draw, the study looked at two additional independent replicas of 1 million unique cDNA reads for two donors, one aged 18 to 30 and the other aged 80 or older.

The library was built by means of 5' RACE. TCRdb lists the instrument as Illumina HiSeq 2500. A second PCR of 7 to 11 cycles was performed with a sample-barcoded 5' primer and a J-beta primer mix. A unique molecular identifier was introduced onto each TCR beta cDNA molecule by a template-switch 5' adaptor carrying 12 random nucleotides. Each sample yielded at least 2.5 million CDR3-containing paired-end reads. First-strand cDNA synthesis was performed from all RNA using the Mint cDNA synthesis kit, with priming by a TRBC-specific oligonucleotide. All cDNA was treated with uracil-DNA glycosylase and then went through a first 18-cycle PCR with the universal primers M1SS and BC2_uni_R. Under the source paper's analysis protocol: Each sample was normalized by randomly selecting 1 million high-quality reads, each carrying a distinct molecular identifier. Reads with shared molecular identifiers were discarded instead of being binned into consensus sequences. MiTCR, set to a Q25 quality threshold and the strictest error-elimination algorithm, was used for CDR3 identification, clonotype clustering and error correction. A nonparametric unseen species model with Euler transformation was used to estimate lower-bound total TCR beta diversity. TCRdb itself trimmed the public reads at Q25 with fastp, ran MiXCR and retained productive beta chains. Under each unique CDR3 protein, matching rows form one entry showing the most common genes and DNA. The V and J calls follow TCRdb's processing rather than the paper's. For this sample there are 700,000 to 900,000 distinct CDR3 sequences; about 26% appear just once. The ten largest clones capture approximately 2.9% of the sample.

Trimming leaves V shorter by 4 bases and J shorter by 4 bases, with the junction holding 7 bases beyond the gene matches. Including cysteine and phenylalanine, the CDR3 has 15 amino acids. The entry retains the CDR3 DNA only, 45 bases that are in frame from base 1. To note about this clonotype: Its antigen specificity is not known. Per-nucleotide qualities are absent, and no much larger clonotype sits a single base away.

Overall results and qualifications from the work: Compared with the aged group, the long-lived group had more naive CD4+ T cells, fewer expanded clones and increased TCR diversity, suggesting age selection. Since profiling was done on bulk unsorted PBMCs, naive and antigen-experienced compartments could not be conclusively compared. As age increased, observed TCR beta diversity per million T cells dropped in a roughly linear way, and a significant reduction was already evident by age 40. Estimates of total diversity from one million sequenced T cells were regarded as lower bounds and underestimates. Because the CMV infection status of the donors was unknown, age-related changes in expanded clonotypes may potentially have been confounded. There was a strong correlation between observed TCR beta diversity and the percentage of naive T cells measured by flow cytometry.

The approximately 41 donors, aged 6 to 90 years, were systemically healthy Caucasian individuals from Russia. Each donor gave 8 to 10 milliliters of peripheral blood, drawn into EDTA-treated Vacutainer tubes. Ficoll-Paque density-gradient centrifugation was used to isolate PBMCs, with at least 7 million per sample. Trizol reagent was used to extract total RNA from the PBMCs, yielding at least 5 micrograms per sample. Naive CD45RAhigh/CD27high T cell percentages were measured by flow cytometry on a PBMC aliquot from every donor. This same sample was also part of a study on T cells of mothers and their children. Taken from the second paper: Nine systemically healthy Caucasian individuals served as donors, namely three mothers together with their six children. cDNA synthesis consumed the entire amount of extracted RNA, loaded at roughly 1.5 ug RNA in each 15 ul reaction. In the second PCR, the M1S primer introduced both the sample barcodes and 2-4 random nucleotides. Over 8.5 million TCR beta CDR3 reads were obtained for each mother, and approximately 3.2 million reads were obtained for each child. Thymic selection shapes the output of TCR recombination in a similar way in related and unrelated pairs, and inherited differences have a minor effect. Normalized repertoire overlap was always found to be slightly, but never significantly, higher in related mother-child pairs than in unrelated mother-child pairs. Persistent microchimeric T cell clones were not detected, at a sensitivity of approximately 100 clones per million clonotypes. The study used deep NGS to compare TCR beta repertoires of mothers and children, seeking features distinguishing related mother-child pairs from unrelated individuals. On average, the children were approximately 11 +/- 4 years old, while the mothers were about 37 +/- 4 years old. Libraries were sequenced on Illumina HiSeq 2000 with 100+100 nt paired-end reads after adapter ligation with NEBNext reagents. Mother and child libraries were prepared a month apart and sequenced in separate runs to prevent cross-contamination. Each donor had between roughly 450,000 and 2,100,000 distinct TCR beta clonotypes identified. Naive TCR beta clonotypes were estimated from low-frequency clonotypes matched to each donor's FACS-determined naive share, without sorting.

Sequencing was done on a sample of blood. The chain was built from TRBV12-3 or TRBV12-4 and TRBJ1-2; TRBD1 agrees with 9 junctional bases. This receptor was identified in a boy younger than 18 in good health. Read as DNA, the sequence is TGTGCCAGCAGTTCCTCGGGACAGGGTATCTATGGCTACACCTTC. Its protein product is CASSSSGQGIYGYTF.